The 18 T cell receptor beta chains given below trace back to one sample, sequenced in a study of blood T cell repertoires in COVID-19. Only in-frame clones appear in the TCRdb table, and some are missing; sequencing was by immunoSEQ multiplex PCR. This table has a few hundred thousand clones, 65% to 90% appearing once. The sample was peripheral blood. All receptors come from a woman aged 70-85 years with COVID-19, enrolled during active disease.

The chain links TRBV21-1 to TRBJ1-1. TRBV21-1 constitutes a pseudogene. This CDR3 region has 15 residues. CDR3 bases: TGTGCCAGCAGCAAGAGGCAGGGAGGGTGCACTGAAGCTTTCTTT. Translated: CASSKRQGGCTEAFF.

The gene calls are TRBV5-1 and TRBJ2-7; D perhaps matches TRBD1 (6 bases). V lost 0 bases, J lost 2 bases, and 12 bases lay in between. Germline V gives CDR1 SGHRS, CDR2 YFSETQ. The CDR3 runs 15 residues. CDR3 residues: CASSLVQGKPYEQYF. DNA of the CDR3: TGCGCCAGCAGCTTGGTGCAGGGGAAGCCCTACGAGCAGTACTTC. Supplemented by reference TRBV5-1 and TRBJ2-7, the full variable domain reads KAGVTQTPRYLIKTRGQQVTLSCSPISGHRSVSWYQQTPGQGLQFLFEYFSETQRNKGNFPGRFSGRQFSNSRSEMNVSTLELGDSALYLCASSLVQGKPYEQYFGPGTRLTVT.

DNA of the CDR3: TGTGCCGCGACTGACAGATTTGTTACTAGCAATCAGCCCCAGCATTTT. This encodes CAATDRFVTSNQPQHF. V and J are TRBV6-6 and TRBJ1-5; TRBD1 is a possible D gene (5 bases). The CDR3 runs 16 residues. Germline V CDR1 and CDR2: MNHNY, SVGAGI (reference sequence). The V end was cut by 11 bases, the J end by 0 bases, with 20 bases between.

This chain joins TRBV4-3 and TRBJ2-3, with 7 bases fitting TRBD1. Germline CDR1 LGHNA, CDR2 YSLEER. This CDR3 region has 16 residues. After removal of 3 bases from V and 0 bases from J, the junction contained 6 bases not matched to a gene. The DNA of the CDR3 is TGCGCCAGCAGCCACGGAACAGGGGCTAGCACAGATACGCAGTATTTT. It yields the protein CASSHGTGASTDTQYF.

This chain connects TRBV12-3 or TRBV12-4 to TRBJ1-1; a weak D match, TRBD1 (6 bases). The CDR3 is made up of 13 amino acids. With 1 base removed from V and 5 bases from J, the gap between germline ends came to 8 bases. CDR3 nucleotide sequence: TGTGCCAGCAGTTTAGACAGGGCAACTGAAGCTTTCTTT. Protein sequence: CASSLDRATEAFF.

With regard to this clone: Germline is not matched at one junction end, which may reflect a read error. This chain uses TRBV7-8 with TRBJ1-1, with D hard to call. In germline, CDR1 is SGHVS, CDR2 FQNEAQ. CDR3 length: 13 amino acids. In nucleotides, the CDR3 is TGTGCCAGCAGCACTGGTACTGACACGGAAGATTTCTTT. It translates to CASSTGTDTEDFF.

This clone was found once. The chain uses TRBV5-8 and TRBJ1-1; no clear D gene. Germline V gives CDR1 SGHTS, CDR2 YDEGEE. This CDR3 is 10 amino acids long. V was cut by 7 bases and J by 6 bases, with 7 bases left in between. Here the CDR3 reads CASARAEAFF. As DNA, the CDR3 is TGTGCCAGCGCGAGGGCTGAAGCTTTCTTT.

The genes are TRBV5-4 and TRBJ2-5, with 14 bases lining up with TRBD2. The germline V gene has CDR1 SGHNT and CDR2 YYREEE (reference sequence). The CDR3 consists of 16 residues. J gave up 4 bases and V 4 bases, and 6 bases lay outside the gene matches. CDR3 bases: TGTGCCAGCAGCGCTTTGGGGACTAGCGGGAGAGAGACCCAGTACTTC. Translating gives CASSALGTSGRETQYF.

The genes are TRBV7-9 and TRBJ1-2; D is unresolved. The CDR3 is 14 amino acids. The germline V and J ends were trimmed by 2 bases and 0 bases, with 7 bases remaining between them. Germline-derived CDR1 and CDR2 are SEHNR and FQNEAQ (reference sequence). The CDR3 DNA follows: TGTGCCAGCAGCTTAACAGTGCCTAACTATGGCTACACCTTC. Translation: CASSLTVPNYGYTF.

This clone was counted between two and nine times. The chain carries TRBV11-2 and TRBJ2-7; 7 nucleotides align to TRBD2. V dropped 5 bases and J dropped 6; count of bases not matched to a gene: 7. The CDR3 consists of 13 residues. The germline V gene has CDR1 SGHAT and CDR2 FQNNGV. CDR3 protein: CASSLGTTREQYF. The CDR3 DNA follows: TGTGCCAGCAGCCTCGGGACTACTCGCGAGCAGTACTTC.

The rearrangement joins TRBV24-1 to TRBJ1-1; 8 nucleotides align to TRBD1. Trimming at V came to 4 bases and at J to 10 bases, leaving 7 bases not matched to a gene. This CDR3 region has 13 residues. Germline-derived CDR1 and CDR2 are KGHDR and SFDVKD. The CDR3 reads CATSETGDAPAFF. In DNA, the CDR3 is TGTGCCACCAGTGAGACAGGGGACGCCCCAGCTTTCTTT.

V is TRBV13 and J is TRBJ1-2; no firm D call. V shed 7 bases and J shed 8 bases, with 20 bases lying between them. CDR1 PRHDT and CDR2 FYEKMQ come from the germline V gene (reference sequence). CDR3 length: 14 residues. This chain's CDR3 is CASTVMGRREGYTF. In DNA form, the CDR3 reads TGTGCCAGCACCGTGATGGGCAGGAGGGAGGGCTACACCTTC.

V usage is TRBV6-5 and J usage is TRBJ1-1, with TRBD1 matching 7 bases. Germline values: CDR1 MNHEY, CDR2 SVGAGI. The junction had 6 bases not matched to a gene; V was cut back by 6 bases and J by 2 bases. The CDR3 totals 14 residues. The CDR3 DNA sequence: TGTGCCAGCAGCCAGGGACAGTACAACACTGAAGCTTTCTTT. It translates to CASSQGQYNTEAFF.

CDR3 sequence reads: CASSPTGDVYEQYF. The CDR3 DNA sequence: TGCGCCAGCAGTCCGACAGGGGATGTCTACGAGCAGTACTTC. The chain uses TRBV5-1 and TRBJ2-7; TRBD1 matches at 8 bases. The CDR3 covers 14 residues. Germline-derived CDR1 and CDR2 are SGHRS and YFSETQ. With V trimmed by 5 bases and J by 3 bases, 7 bases remained unmatched.

The chain links TRBV20-1 to TRBJ2-2; tentative D call: TRBD2 (5 bases). Trimming pared 6 bases from V and 0 bases from J, leaving 14 bases between. CDR1 and CDR2 from the germline V gene are DFQATT and SNEGSKA (reference sequence). The CDR3 runs 15 residues. Written as DNA, the CDR3 is TGCAGTGCCAGTAAGGTGGGAGCGAACACCGGGGAGCTGTTTTTT. The encoded protein is CSASKVGANTGELFF.

The J gene is TRBJ2-3, the V gene TRBV5-1; TRBD2 aligns across 15 bases. The germline gives CDR1 SGHRS, CDR2 YFSETQ. Trimming took 3 bases from V and 0 from J; bases not matched to a gene: 5. The CDR3 is made up of 18 amino acids. CDR3 sequence reads: CASSSGLAGGPSTDTQYF. DNA for the CDR3: TGCGCCAGCAGCTCGGGACTAGCGGGAGGACCTAGCACAGATACGCAGTATTTT.

The genes are TRBV7-2 and TRBJ2-1; 10 nucleotides align to TRBD2. V trimming: 1 base; J trimming: 15 bases; junction bases outside the gene matches: 12. The CDR3 sequence is 15 residues long. The V gene's germline CDR1 is SGHTA and CDR2 FQGNSA. The DNA for the CDR3 is TGTGCCAGCAGCTTAGGCGGGCTAGCGGGGGCTAAACGGTTCTTC. It encodes CASSLGGLAGAKRFF. The entire variable domain, with the rest obtained from reference TRBV7-2 and TRBJ2-1, is as follows: GAGVSQSPSNKVTEKGKDVELRCDPISGHTALYWYRQSLGQGLEFLIYFQGNSAPDKSGLPSDRFSAERTGGSVSTLTIQRTQQEDSAVYLCASSLGGLAGAKRFFGPGTRLTVL.

This clone was picked up one time. The J gene is TRBJ1-1, the V gene TRBV10-3, with TRBD1 identical over 7 bases. Trimming took 6 bases from V and 2 from J; bases not matched to a gene: 9. This CDR3 has 15 amino acids. CDR1 is ENHRY, CDR2 SYGVKD, per germline. CDR3 region: CAIRNKGQPNTEAFF. CDR3 DNA sequence: TGTGCCATCAGGAACAAGGGACAGCCTAACACTGAAGCTTTCTTT.